This T cell receptor (beta chain) was sequenced for a study of cytomegalovirus exposure and HLA in healthy donors. Study details: The roughly 120 validation repertoires, a later analysis reported, used the same platform as the 666 first-cohort repertoires.

Repertoires were generated with immunoSEQ multiplex PCR, while TCRdb's copy carries only in-frame clones and drops some. The repertoire has around 63,000 clones, around 89% of them found once; the top ten carry approximately 1.2%. Regarding this clone: Its specificity is unknown.

The CDR3 covers 15 residues. Germline-derived CDR1 and CDR2 are MNHEY and SVGAGI. J lost 4 bases, V lost 2 bases, and 8 bases had no gene match. Study results and limitations: Through in vitro validation, three CMV-associated chains were shown to be specific for CMV antigens. Some TCR beta chains (more than 150 of them) were listed as cytomegalovirus-associated.

The V gene is TRBV6-5, the J gene TRBJ2-7; the match to TRBD2 covers 7 bases. Material: PBMCs. The clonotype originates from a young woman in good health and CMV-seronegative. The CDR3 DNA reads TGTGCCAGCAGTTACCGGAAGGGAGGGCCTTACGAGCAGTACTTC. Translation: CASSYRKGGPYEQYF.